What follows are 25 T cell receptor beta chains derived from one specimen sequenced in a study of technical replicates of blood from a handful of donors. Libraries were prepared by immunoSEQ multiplex PCR; TCRdb keeps only in-frame clonotypes and omits some of them. The data hold just over 80,000 clones, with roughly 96% observed a single time. The sequenced sample consisted of T cells isolated from PBMCs. The receptors originated from a human donor in good health.

The CDR3 loop is CASSQVPPWGEDTGELFF. The CDR3 coding sequence is TGCGCCAGCAGCCAAGTCCCTCCTTGGGGAGAGGACACCGGGGAGCTGTTTTTT. The chain uses TRBV4-3 and TRBJ2-2; D may be TRBD2 (5 bases). Trimming cost V 1 base and J 3 bases, with 18 bases left between them. Looked up from germline, CDR1 is LGHNA and CDR2 is YSLEER. The CDR3 is 18 amino acids.

The rearrangement uses TRBV7-6 and TRBJ2-1, with D maybe TRBD2 (6 bases). The CDR3 spans 13 residues. The V gene lost 4 bases and the J gene lost 7 bases, with 11 bases spanning the gap. The germline gives CDR1 SGHVS, CDR2 FNYEAQ. This CDR3 reads CASSSGTSNEQFF. DNA for the CDR3: TGTGCCAGCAGCTCCGGGACTTCTAATGAGCAGTTCTTC.

This sequence joins TRBV7-9 and TRBJ2-7; 7 positions agree with TRBD2. The CDR3 is 13 residues long. V gave up 7 bases and J gave up 7 bases; unmatched junction bases: 10. Germline V lookup: CDR1 SEHNR, CDR2 FQNEAQ (reference sequence). CDR3: CASTRSGVPEQYF. Written as DNA, the CDR3 is TGTGCCAGCACGAGGAGCGGGGTACCTGAGCAGTACTTC.

The chain couples TRBV18 to TRBJ2-3, with D possibly being TRBD1 (6 bases). V was trimmed by 4 bases and J by 2 bases, leaving 16 bases between them. The CDR3 runs to 16 residues. Germline-derived CDR1 and CDR2 are KGHSH and LQKENI. The CDR3 DNA follows: TGTGCCAGCTCACGGACAGATCCCTACAACACAGATACGCAGTATTTT. Amino acid sequence: CASSRTDPYNTDTQYF.

The chain joins TRBV11-2 to TRBJ2-1; unclear D gene. The CDR3 has 12 residues. Trimming took off 5 bases at V and 7 bases at J, with 9 bases between the two ends. CDR1 is SGHAT, CDR2 FQNNGV, per germline. The chain's CDR3 is CASSRESNEQFF. For the CDR3, the DNA is TGTGCCAGCAGCCGCGAATCAAATGAGCAGTTCTTC.

This chain uses TRBV11-2 with TRBJ2-1, with 14 positions matching TRBD2. CDR1 is SGHAT, CDR2 FQNNGV, per germline. V gave up 3 bases and J gave up 8 bases; unmatched junction bases: 3. The CDR3 has 15 residues. This CDR3 is CASSLGLAGAHEQFF. The CDR3 coding sequence is TGTGCCAGCAGCTTGGGACTAGCGGGAGCCCATGAGCAGTTCTTC. Supplemented by reference TRBV11-2 and TRBJ2-1, the full variable domain reads EAGVAQSPRYKIIEKRQSVAFWCNPISGHATLYWYQQILGQGPKLLIQFQNNGVVDDSQLPKDRFSAERLKGVDSTLKIQPAKLEDSAVYLCASSLGLAGAHEQFFGPGTRLTVL.

The chain has TRBV2 and TRBJ2-1; 8 bases line up with TRBD2. The CDR3 loop spans 15 amino acids. Per germline, CDR1 SNHLY and CDR2 FYNNEI. V dropped 6 bases and J dropped 1; count of bases not matched to a gene: 5. CDR3: CASRRVAGSYNEQFF. The CDR3 DNA reads as TGTGCCAGCAGAAGGGTAGCGGGATCCTACAATGAGCAGTTCTTC. Filled out from reference TRBV2 and TRBJ2-1, the complete variable domain reads EPEVTQTPSHQVTQMGQEVILRCVPISNHLYFYWYRQILGQKVEFLVSFYNNEISEKSEIFDDQFSVERPDGSNFTLKIRSTKLEDSAMYFCASRRVAGSYNEQFFGPGTRLTVL.

This clone was detected only once. The CDR3 sequence is CASSQGRGQPQHF. The CDR3 DNA follows: TGCGCCAGCAGCCAAGGACGCGGTCAGCCCCAGCATTTT. This chain uses TRBV4-1 with TRBJ1-5, with D uncertain. The V end was cut by 1 base, the J end by 6 bases, with 7 bases between. Per germline, CDR1 MGHRA and CDR2 YSYEKL. This CDR3 region has 13 residues.

The rearrangement uses TRBV5-1 and TRBJ2-7; 10 bases match TRBD2. Per germline, CDR1 SGHRS and CDR2 YFSETQ. The V segment lost 0 bases and the J segment 5 bases; nucleotides outside the gene matches: 5. CDR3 length: 15 residues. DNA of the CDR3: TGCGCCAGCAGCTTGGATCTAGCGGGAGTCAACGAGCAGTACTTC. The encoded protein is CASSLDLAGVNEQYF.

The chain links TRBV4-1 to TRBJ2-1, with no clear D. V lost 1 base and J lost 5, with 6 bases in between. The CDR3 sequence is 13 residues long. Germline V CDR1 and CDR2: MGHRA, YSYEKL. The CDR3 reads CASSQGGNNEQFF. The CDR3 DNA reads as TGCGCCAGCAGCCAAGGCGGCAACAATGAGCAGTTCTTC.

The rearrangement links TRBV14 to TRBJ1-2; 9 nucleotides line up with TRBD1. CDR1 is SGHDN and CDR2 is FVKESK in the germline V gene. The CDR3 sequence is 14 residues long. V gave up 3 bases and J gave up 4 bases; unmatched junction bases: 3. CDR3: CASSHMTGGYGYTF. In DNA, the CDR3 is TGTGCCAGCAGCCATATGACAGGGGGCTATGGCTACACCTTC.

The CDR3 is CASSLGAAGGFEQYF. DNA for the CDR3: TGTGCCAGCAGCTTGGGTGCAGCGGGAGGCTTCGAGCAGTACTTC. The chain has TRBV5-6 and TRBJ2-7; 9 bases match TRBD2. The germline V gene has CDR1 SGHDT and CDR2 YYEEEE. V shed 0 bases and J 6 bases; nucleotides not matched to a gene: 7. The CDR3 sequence is 15 residues long.

The chain couples TRBV10-3 to TRBJ2-7; TRBD1 agrees at 7 bases. The V gene end was trimmed by 10 bases and the J gene end by 0 bases; junction bases not matched to a gene: 12. The CDR3 extends over 15 amino acids. CDR1 and CDR2 from the germline V gene are ENHRY and SYGVKD. For the CDR3, the DNA is TGTGCCAGCAGCAGGGGGACAGTAACCTCCTACGAGCAGTACTTC. Protein product: CASSRGTVTSYEQYF.

The DNA of the CDR3 is TGTGCCTGCGGCGAGGGCTATGGCTACACCTTC. It yields the protein CACGEGYGYTF. V is TRBV7-6 and J is TRBJ1-2; D call uncertain. The germline V and J ends were trimmed by 11 bases and 4 bases, with 11 bases remaining between them. The CDR3 spans 11 residues. Germline assignment: CDR1 SGHVS and CDR2 FNYEAQ. The entire variable domain, with the rest obtained from reference TRBV7-6 and TRBJ1-2, is as follows: GAGVSQSPRYKVTKRGQDVALRCDPISGHVSLYWYRQALGQGPEFLTYFNYEAQQDKSGLPNDRFSAERPEGSISTLTIQRTEQRDSAMYRCACGEGYGYTFGSGTRLTVV.

This clone was detected only once. V gene TRBV7-2 combines with J gene TRBJ2-7; D is possibly TRBD2 (5 bases). Trimming left V 7 bases short and J 6 bases short, with 22 bases between. Germline lookup yields CDR1 SGHTA and CDR2 FQGNSA. CDR3 size: 15 residues. CDR3 DNA sequence: TGTGCCAGCAACAAAGGACCGGGGTCCCTTTCCGAGCAGTACTTC. It codes for CASNKGPGSLSEQYF. The variable domain in full, with the rest retrieved from reference TRBV7-2 and TRBJ2-7, is GAGVSQSPSNKVTEKGKDVELRCDPISGHTALYWYRQSLGQGLEFLIYFQGNSAPDKSGLPSDRFSAERTGGSVSTLTIQRTQQEDSAVYLCASNKGPGSLSEQYFGPGTRLTVT.

The chain has TRBV11-2 and TRBJ2-7; D perhaps matches TRBD2 (5 bases). The CDR3 covers 13 residues. Germline CDR1 and CDR2: SGHAT and FQNNGV. Trimming stripped 4 bases from V and 4 bases from J, with 11 bases between. The CDR3, as DNA: TGTGCCAGCAGCTGGCAAGGGAGATACGAGCAGTACTTC. The encoded protein is CASSWQGRYEQYF.

This sequence joins TRBV7-8 and TRBJ2-1, with TRBD2 matching over 9 bases. The CDR3 has 15 amino acids. CDR1 and CDR2 (germline): SGHVS, FQNEAQ. V lost 5 bases and J lost 7; bases outside the gene matches: 9. The CDR3 spells CASSPTSGAWNEQFF. CDR3 DNA sequence: TGTGCCAGCAGCCCGACTAGCGGAGCGTGGAATGAGCAGTTCTTC.

This clone showed up just once. This chain links TRBV6-6 with TRBJ2-3, with TRBD2 identical over 9 bases. V trimming: 7 bases; J trimming: 2 bases; junction bases outside the gene matches: 4. This CDR3 spans 14 amino acids. CDR1 is MNHNY and CDR2 is SVGAGI in the germline V gene (reference sequence). The CDR3 loop reads CASTRTSATDTQYF. Written as DNA, the CDR3 is TGTGCCAGCACAAGGACTAGCGCCACAGATACGCAGTATTTT.

This sequence joins TRBV27 and TRBJ2-1, with D uncertain. Germline V gene lookup returns CDR1 MNHEY and CDR2 SMNVEV (reference sequence). Trimming left V 6 bases short and J 5 bases short, with 17 bases between. CDR3 size: 15 residues. The CDR3 nucleotides are TGTGCCAGCAGCCCCGACTCCCTATTCCACAATGAGCAGTTCTTC. Translation gives CASSPDSLFHNEQFF.

The chain carries TRBV5-4 and TRBJ2-7, with D possibly matching TRBD1 (6 bases). Germline CDR1 reads SGHNT; CDR2 reads YYREEE (reference sequence). This CDR3 has 15 residues. Trimming removed 4 bases at V and 5 bases at J, with 19 bases between. The CDR3 sequence is CASSGLAGVSDEQYF. Written as DNA, the CDR3 is TGTGCCAGCAGCGGGTTGGCAGGGGTTAGCGACGAGCAGTACTTC.

The genes are TRBV28 and TRBJ2-4; possibly TRBD1 for D (6 bases). Trimming took 5 bases from V and 3 from J, leaving 20 bases between them. CDR1 is MDHEN and CDR2 is SYDVKM in the germline V gene. The length of the CDR3 is 17 residues. CDR3 coding DNA: TGTGCCAGCAGTACTGACTTTGGGATAGGGGGCAAAAACATTCAGTACTTC. This codes for CASSTDFGIGGKNIQYF.

The genes are TRBV9 and TRBJ2-2, with D tentatively TRBD2 (6 bases). Per the germline V gene, CDR1 is SGDLS and CDR2 is YYNGEE. The CDR3 extends over 19 amino acids. V dropped 4 bases and J dropped 1 base, with 23 bases sitting between them. CDR3 DNA sequence: TGTGCCAGCAGCCCCCCACGGTGGGACTCACACGGGAACACCGGGGAGCTGTTTTTT. The encoded protein is CASSPPRWDSHGNTGELFF. Full variable domain (missing parts from reference TRBV9 and TRBJ2-2): DSGVTQTPKHLITATGQRVTLRCSPRSGDLSVYWYQQSLDQGLQFLIQYYNGEERAKGNILERFSAQQFPDLHSELNLSSLELGDSALYFCASSPPRWDSHGNTGELFFGEGSRLTVL.

The chain links TRBV13 to TRBJ2-5; 9 nucleotides line up with TRBD2. The CDR3 spans 16 residues. Germline V CDR1 and CDR2: PRHDT, FYEKMQ (reference sequence). V trimming: 6 bases; J trimming: 0 bases; junction bases outside the gene matches: 8. The CDR3 nucleotides read TGTGCCAGCAGTCAAAGGCTAGCGGGGTACCAAGAGACCCAGTACTTC. Translation gives CASSQRLAGYQETQYF.

The chain links TRBV2 to TRBJ1-1, with a tentative D call TRBD1 (6 bases). The V and J ends lost 2 bases and 0 bases respectively, with 10 bases between them. This CDR3 is 15 amino acids long. Germline V lookup: CDR1 SNHLY, CDR2 FYNNEI. CDR3 protein: CASSENRVLNTEAFF. The CDR3 region has the DNA TGTGCCAGCAGTGAAAACAGGGTGCTGAACACTGAAGCTTTCTTT.

The chain has TRBV18 and TRBJ2-5, with 8 nucleotides matching TRBD1. There are 13 residues in the CDR3. J was trimmed by 3 bases and V by 4 bases; bases with no gene match: 1. CDR1 and CDR2 (germline): KGHSH, LQKENI. CDR3 sequence: CASSQQGEETQYF. The CDR3 coding sequence is TGTGCCAGCTCACAACAGGGGGAAGAGACCCAGTACTTC.